This T cell receptor (beta chain) was sequenced for a study of T cell changes during pregnancy in multiple sclerosis. CDR3 length equals 13 residues. Germline CDR1 is MNHNY and CDR2 is SVGAGI (reference sequence). Trimming stripped 2 bases from V and 5 bases from J, with 9 bases between. The data were produced by immunoSEQ multiplex PCR, yet TCRdb's version contains in-frame clones alone and is incomplete. The sample holds tens of thousands of clones, almost 95% seen once. Sequences were derived from peripheral blood, sampled in the third trimester of pregnancy. The sequence was collected from a female donor in good health, enrolled as a control in a pregnancy study. The rearrangement uses TRBV6-6 and TRBJ2-5; D is ambiguous. The DNA of the CDR3 is TGTGCCAGCAGTTACAATCCTCGGGAGACCCAGTACTTC. Its translation: CASSYNPRETQYF.